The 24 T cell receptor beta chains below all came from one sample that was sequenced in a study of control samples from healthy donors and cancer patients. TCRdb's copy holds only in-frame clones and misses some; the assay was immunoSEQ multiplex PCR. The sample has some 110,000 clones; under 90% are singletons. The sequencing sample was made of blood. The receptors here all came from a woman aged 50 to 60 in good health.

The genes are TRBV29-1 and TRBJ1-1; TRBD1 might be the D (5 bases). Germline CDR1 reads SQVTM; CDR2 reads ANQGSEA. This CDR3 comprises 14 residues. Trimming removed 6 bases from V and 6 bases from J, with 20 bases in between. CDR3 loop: CSVKNGGLNAEAFF. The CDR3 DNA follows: TGCAGCGTCAAAAATGGGGGACTCAACGCTGAAGCTTTCTTT.

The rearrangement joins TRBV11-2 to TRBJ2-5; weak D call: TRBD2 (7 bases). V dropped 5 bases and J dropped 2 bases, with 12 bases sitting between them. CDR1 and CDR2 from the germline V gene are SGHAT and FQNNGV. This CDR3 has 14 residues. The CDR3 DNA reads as TGTGCCAGCAGCCCCGGGGGGCGTCAAGAGACCCAGTACTTC. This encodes CASSPGGRQETQYF.

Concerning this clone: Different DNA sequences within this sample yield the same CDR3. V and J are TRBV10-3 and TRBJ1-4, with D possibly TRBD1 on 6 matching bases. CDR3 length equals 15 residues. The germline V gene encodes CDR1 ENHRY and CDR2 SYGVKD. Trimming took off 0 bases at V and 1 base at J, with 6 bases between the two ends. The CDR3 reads CAISESRGTNEKLFF. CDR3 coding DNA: TGTGCCATCAGTGAGTCCAGGGGAACTAATGAAAAACTGTTTTTT.

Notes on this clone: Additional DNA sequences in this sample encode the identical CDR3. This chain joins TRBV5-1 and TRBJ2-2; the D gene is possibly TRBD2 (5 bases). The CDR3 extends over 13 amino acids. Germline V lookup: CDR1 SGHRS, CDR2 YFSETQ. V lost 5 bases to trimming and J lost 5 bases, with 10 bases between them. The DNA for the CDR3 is TGCGCCAGCAGTTCTGGCGGGACCGGGGAGCTGTTTTTT. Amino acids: CASSSGGTGELFF.

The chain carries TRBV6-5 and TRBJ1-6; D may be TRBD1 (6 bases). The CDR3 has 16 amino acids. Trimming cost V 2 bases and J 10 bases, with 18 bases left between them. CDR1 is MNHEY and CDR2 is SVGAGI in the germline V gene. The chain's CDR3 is CASSYAVGGGKSPLHF. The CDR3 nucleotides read TGTGCCAGCAGTTACGCGGTGGGAGGGGGAAAATCACCCCTCCACTTT.

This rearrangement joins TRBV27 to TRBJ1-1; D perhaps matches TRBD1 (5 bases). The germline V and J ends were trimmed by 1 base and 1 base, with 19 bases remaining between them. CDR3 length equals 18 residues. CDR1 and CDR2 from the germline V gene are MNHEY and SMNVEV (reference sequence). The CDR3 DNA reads TGTGCCAGCAGTTTATATGGCCGGGGCTATAAACCGAACACTGAAGCTTTCTTT. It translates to CASSLYGRGYKPNTEAFF.

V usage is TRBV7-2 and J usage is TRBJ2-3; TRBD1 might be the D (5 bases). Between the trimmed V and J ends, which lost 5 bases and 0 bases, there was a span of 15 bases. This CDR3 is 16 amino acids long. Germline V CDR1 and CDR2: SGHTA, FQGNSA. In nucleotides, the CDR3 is TGTGCCAGCAGCGCGAAATTATCAGGGAGCACAGATACGCAGTATTTT. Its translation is CASSAKLSGSTDTQYF.

This CDR3 is CASSSLGGGDTDTQYF. The CDR3, as DNA: TGTGCCAGCAGCTCCCTTGGAGGCGGAGACACAGATACGCAGTATTTT. The chain employs TRBV6-2 or TRBV6-3 and TRBJ2-3, with D perhaps matching TRBD2 (5 bases). The ends were cut back, 6 bases at V and 2 bases at J, with 18 bases in the middle. Germline V lookup: CDR1 MNHEY, CDR2 SVGEGT. The CDR3 length is 16 residues.

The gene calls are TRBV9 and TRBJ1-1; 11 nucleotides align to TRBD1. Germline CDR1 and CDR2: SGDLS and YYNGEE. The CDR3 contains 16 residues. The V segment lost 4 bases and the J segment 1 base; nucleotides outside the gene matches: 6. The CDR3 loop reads CASSPSGQGENTEAFF. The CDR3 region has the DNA TGTGCCAGCAGCCCATCGGGACAGGGGGAGAACACTGAAGCTTTCTTT.

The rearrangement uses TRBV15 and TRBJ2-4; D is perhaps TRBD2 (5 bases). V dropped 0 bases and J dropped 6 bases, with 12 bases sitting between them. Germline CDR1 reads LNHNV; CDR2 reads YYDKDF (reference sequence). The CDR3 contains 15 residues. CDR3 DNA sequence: TGTGCCACCAGCAGAGACCCGGGTGAGGGAAACATTCAGTACTTC. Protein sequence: CATSRDPGEGNIQYF. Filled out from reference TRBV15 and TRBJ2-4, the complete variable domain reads DAMVIQNPRYQVTQFGKPVTLSCSQTLNHNVMYWYQQKSSQAPKLLFHYYDKDFNNEADTPDNFQSRRPNTSFCFLDIRSPGLGDTAMYLCATSRDPGEGNIQYFGAGTRLSVL.

CDR3 coding DNA: TGCGCCAGTACACAGGGATCGGGCACTGAAGCTTTCTTT. Its protein product is CASTQGSGTEAFF. The chain uses TRBV4-3 and TRBJ1-1, with D possibly TRBD1 on 6 matching bases. This CDR3 comprises 13 residues. Germline V lookup: CDR1 LGHNA, CDR2 YSLEER. V dropped 9 bases and J dropped 4 bases, with 15 bases sitting between them.

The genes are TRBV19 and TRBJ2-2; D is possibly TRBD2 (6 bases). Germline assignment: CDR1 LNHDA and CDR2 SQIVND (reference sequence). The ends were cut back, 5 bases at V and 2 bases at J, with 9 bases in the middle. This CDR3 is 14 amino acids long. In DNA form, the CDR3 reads TGTGCCAGTAGTGCGGGATATAACACCGGGGAGCTGTTTTTT. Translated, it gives CASSAGYNTGELFF.

This chain's CDR3 is CAWSPGYVDQPQHF. The CDR3 DNA reads TGTGCCTGGAGTCCAGGGTATGTCGATCAGCCCCAGCATTTT. This chain joins TRBV30 and TRBJ1-5; a possible D gene is TRBD1 (5 bases). V was trimmed by 2 bases and J by 5 bases, leaving 13 bases between them. This CDR3 comprises 14 residues. Germline CDR1 and CDR2: GTSNPN and SVGIG (reference sequence).

The chain's CDR3 is CASSLKVGSSGNTIYF. DNA of the CDR3: TGCGCCAGCAGCTTGAAGGTTGGCAGTTCTGGAAACACCATATATTTT. This rearrangement joins TRBV5-1 to TRBJ1-3; D unclear. Trimming left V 1 base short and J 1 base short, with 12 bases between. The CDR3 consists of 16 residues. Germline loops: CDR1 SGHRS, CDR2 YFSETQ. The entire variable domain, with the rest obtained from reference TRBV5-1 and TRBJ1-3, is as follows: KAGVTQTPRYLIKTRGQQVTLSCSPISGHRSVSWYQQTPGQGLQFLFEYFSETQRNKGNFPGRFSGRQFSNSRSEMNVSTLELGDSALYLCASSLKVGSSGNTIYFGEGSWLTVV.

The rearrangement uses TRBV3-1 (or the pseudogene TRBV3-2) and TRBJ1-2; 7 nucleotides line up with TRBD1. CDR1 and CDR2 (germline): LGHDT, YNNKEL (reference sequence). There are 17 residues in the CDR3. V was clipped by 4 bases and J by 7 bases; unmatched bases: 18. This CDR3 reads CASSPKIRQGVRGGYTF. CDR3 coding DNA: TGTGCCAGCAGCCCCAAGATACGACAGGGAGTACGAGGTGGCTACACCTTC.

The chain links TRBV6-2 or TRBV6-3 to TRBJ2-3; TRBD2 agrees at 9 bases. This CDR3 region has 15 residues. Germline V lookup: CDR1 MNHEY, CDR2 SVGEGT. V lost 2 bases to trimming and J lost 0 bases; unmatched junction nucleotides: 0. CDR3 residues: CASSYTSGSTDTQYF. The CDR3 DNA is TGTGCCAGCAGTTACACTAGCGGGAGCACAGATACGCAGTATTTT.

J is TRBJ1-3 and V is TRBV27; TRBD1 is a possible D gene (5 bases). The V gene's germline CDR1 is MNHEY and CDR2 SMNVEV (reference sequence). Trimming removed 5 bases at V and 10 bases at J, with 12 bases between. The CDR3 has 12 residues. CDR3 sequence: CASSQGLGTIYF. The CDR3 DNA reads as TGTGCCAGCAGTCAGGGATTAGGAACCATATATTTT.

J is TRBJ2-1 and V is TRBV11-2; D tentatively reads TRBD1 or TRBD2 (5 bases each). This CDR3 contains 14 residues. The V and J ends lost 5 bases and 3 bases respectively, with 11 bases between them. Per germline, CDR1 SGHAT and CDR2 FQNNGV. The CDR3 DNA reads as TGTGCCAGCAGCCGGGACGGAGTCTACAATGAGCAGTTCTTC. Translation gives CASSRDGVYNEQFF.

The CDR3: CASSRGRGLAGGRGDTQYF. For the CDR3, the DNA is TGTGCCAGCAGCCGCGGACGGGGACTAGCGGGAGGGAGAGGAGATACGCAGTATTTT. The rearrangement joins TRBV7-6 to TRBJ2-3; TRBD2 agrees at 16 bases. This CDR3 spans 19 amino acids. V lost 5 bases, J lost 5 bases, and 13 bases stayed unmatched. Germline CDR1 SGHVS, CDR2 FNYEAQ.

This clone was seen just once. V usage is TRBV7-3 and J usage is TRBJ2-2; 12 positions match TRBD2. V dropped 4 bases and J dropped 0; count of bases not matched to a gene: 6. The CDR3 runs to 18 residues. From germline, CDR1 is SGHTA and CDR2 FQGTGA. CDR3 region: CASSSSGGAVANTGELFF. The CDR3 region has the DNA TGTGCCAGCAGCTCTAGCGGGGGGGCTGTCGCGAACACCGGGGAGCTGTTTTTT.

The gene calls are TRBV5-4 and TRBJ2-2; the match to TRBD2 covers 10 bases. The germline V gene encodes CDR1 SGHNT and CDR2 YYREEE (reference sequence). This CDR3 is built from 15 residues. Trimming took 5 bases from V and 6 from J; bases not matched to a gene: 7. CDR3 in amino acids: CASSVAGGLPGELFF. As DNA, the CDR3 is TGTGCCAGCAGTGTAGCGGGGGGCCTCCCCGGGGAGCTGTTTTTT. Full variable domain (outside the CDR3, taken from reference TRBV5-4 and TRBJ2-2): ETGVTQSPTHLIKTRGQQVTLRCSSQSGHNTVSWYQQALGQGPQFIFQYYREEENGRGNFPPRFSGLQFPNYSSELNVNALELDDSALYLCASSVAGGLPGELFFGEGSRLTVL.

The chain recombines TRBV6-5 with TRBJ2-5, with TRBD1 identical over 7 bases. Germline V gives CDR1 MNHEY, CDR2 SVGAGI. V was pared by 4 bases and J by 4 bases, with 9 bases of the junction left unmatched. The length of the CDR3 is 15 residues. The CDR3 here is CASSFLTGSAETQYF. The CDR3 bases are TGTGCCAGCAGTTTCCTGACAGGGTCGGCAGAGACCCAGTACTTC.

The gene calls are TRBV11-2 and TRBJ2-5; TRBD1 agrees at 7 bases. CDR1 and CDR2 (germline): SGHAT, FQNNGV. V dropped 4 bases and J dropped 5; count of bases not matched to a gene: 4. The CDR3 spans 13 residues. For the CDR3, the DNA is TGTGCCAGCAGCTCGACGGGACAGGAGACCCAGTACTTC. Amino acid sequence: CASSSTGQETQYF.

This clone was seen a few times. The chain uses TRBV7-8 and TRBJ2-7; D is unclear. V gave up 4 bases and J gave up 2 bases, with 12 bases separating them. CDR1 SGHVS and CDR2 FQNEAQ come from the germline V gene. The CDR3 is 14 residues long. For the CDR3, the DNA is TGTGCCAGCAGCTCTGGAGTACTTCCCTACGAGCAGTACTTC. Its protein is CASSSGVLPYEQYF. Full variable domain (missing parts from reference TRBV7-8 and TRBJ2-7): GAGVSQSPRYKVAKRGQDVALRCDPISGHVSLFWYQQALGQGPEFLTYFQNEAQLDKSGLPSDRFFAERPEGSVSTLKIQRTQQEDSAVYLCASSSGVLPYEQYFGPGTRLTVT.